This is a list of T cell receptor beta chains from one sample in a study of blood T cells in healthy people across ages. From the 5' RACE reads, TCRdb called clonotypes with MiXCR, one entry per CDR3 protein. The table shows 1.5 million to 2 million distinct CDR3 sequences, with roughly a third occurring only once. Sequenced: blood. The source of these receptors is a woman aged 25 to 39 in good health. Each CDR3 is given with its conserved first and last residue. A D gene is named only where the DNA matches it firmly. The size entry is marked missing in some rows and otherwise reads once, few, many or a size class.

>TRBV13|TRBD1|few
CASSRTTGDNEQFF
>TRBV11-2|-|few
CASSLFRATEAFF
>TRBV15|-|-
CATSRVHTNYGYTF
>TRBV12-3/TRBV12-4|-|-
CASSSDLQAGELFF
>TRBV5-1|TRBD1|few
CASSYTRGQGASEQYF
>TRBV5-6|-|-
CASSREGELFF
>TRBV7-3|TRBD1|few
CASSARGGDYGYTF
>TRBV4-2|TRBD1|many
CASSPQGTSRRNTEAFF
>TRBV9|-|-
CASSAPLYNEQFF
>TRBV21-1|-|-
CASSKVVDRGKTQYF
>TRBV2|-|-
CASSLVGQLGTDTQYF
>TRBV20-1|TRBD1|-
CSASDREPDQPQHF
>TRBV25-1|-|-
CASRTWVSTDTQYF
>TRBV10-2|-|many
CASSRVGYEQYF
>TRBV20-1|TRBD1|-
CSARGFDRVLSKNIQYF
>TRBV18|TRBD2|-
CASSLLGPSGRRNEQFF
>TRBV6-1|-|-
CASTQTQNTEAFF
>TRBV12-3/TRBV12-4|TRBD1|few
CASSQPGQGPRELFF
>TRBV14|-|-
CASSQPLSQETQYF
>TRBV21-1|-|few
CASSWEDSSYEQYF
>TRBV2|-|few
CASALPGNYGHTF
>TRBV19|-|-
CASSPDYWAYEQYF
>TRBV20-1|-|-
CSARDPRGARDEQFF
>TRBV29-1|-|few
CSVSEKRGQETQYF
>TRBV5-5|-|-
CASSSRSSYGCTF